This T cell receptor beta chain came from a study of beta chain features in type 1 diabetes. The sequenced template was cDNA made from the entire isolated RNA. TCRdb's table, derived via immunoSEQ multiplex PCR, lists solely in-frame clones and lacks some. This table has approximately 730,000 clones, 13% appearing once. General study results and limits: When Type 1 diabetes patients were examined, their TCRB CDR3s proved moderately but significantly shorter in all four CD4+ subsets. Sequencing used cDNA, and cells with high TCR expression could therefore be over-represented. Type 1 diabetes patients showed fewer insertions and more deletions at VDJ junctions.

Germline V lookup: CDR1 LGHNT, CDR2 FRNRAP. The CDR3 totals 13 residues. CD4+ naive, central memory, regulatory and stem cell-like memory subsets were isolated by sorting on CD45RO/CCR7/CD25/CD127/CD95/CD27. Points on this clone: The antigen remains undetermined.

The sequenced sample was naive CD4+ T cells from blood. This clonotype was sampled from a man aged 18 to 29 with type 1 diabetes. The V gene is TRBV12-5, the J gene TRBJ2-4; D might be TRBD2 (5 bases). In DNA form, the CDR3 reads TGTGGAGTTGAGACTACCCCCGAAAACATTCAGTACTTC. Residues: CGVETTPENIQYF.